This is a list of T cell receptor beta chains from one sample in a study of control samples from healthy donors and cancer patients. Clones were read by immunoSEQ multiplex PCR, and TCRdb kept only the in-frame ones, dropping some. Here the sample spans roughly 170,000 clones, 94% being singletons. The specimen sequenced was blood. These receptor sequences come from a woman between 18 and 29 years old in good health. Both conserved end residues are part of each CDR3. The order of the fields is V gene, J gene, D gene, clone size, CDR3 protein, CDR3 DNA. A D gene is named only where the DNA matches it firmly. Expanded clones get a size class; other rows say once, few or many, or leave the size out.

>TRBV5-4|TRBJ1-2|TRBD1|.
CASSADRAFYGYTF
TGTGCCAGCAGCGCCGACAGGGCCTTCTATGGCTACACCTTC
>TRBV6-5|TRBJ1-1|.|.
CASRRTRGMGTEAFF
TGTGCCAGCAGACGGACGCGGGGTATGGGCACTGAAGCTTTCTTT
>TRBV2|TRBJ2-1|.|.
CASRKGWDSYNEQFF
TGTGCCAGCAGGAAAGGGTGGGACTCCTACAATGAGCAGTTCTTC
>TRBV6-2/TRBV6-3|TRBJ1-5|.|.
CASSYGYYSNQPQHF
TGTGCCAGCAGTTACGGTTATTATAGCAATCAGCCCCAGCATTTT
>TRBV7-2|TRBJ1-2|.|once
CASSLVPHGYTF
TGTGCCAGCAGCTTAGTACCCCATGGCTACACCTTC
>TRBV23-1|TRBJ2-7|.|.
CASSQVCSSYEQYF
TGCGCCAGCAGTCAAGTATGCAGCTCCTACGAGCAGTACTTC
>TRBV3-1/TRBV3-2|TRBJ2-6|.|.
CASSQRGAGANVLTF
TGTGCCAGCAGCCAACGGGGAGCTGGGGCCAACGTCCTGACTTTC
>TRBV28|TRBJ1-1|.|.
CASSSSLGRRVGTEAFF
TGTGCCAGCAGCTCGTCCCTAGGAAGGAGGGTCGGCACTGAAGCTTTCTTT
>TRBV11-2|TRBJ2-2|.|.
CASLMGTTNTGELFF
TGTGCCAGCTTAATGGGGACAACGAACACCGGGGAGCTGTTTTTT
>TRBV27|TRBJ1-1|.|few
CASNSVAMNTEAFF
TGTGCCAGCAATTCTGTTGCGATGAACACTGAAGCTTTCTTT
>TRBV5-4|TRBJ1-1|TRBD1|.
CASSLRRQGDTEAFF
TGTGCCAGCAGCTTGAGGAGGCAGGGGGACACTGAAGCTTTCTTT
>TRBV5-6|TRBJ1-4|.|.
CASSFSGALSGKLFF
TGTGCCAGCAGCTTTAGTGGGGCGCTTAGCGGAAAACTGTTTTTT
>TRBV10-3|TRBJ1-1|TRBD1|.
CAIRRRQGKDTEAFF
TGTGCCATCAGACGGCGACAGGGGAAAGACACTGAAGCTTTCTTT
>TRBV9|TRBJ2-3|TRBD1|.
CASSYSGTVTDTQYF
TGTGCCAGCAGCTATTCCGGGACAGTCACAGATACGCAGTATTTT
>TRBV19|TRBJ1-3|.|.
CASRNPGTGNTIYF
TGTGCCAGTAGAAATCCAGGGACTGGAAACACCATATATTTT
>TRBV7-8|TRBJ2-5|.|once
CASSATRPTGLGETQYF
TGTGCCAGCAGCGCGACAAGACCTACAGGTTTGGGAGAGACCCAGTACTTC
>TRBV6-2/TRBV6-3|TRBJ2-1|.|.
CASTPRRRGRRADNEQFF
TGTGCCAGCACCCCCCGGAGGAGGGGACGTCGAGCCGACAATGAGCAGTTCTTC
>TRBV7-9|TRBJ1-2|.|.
CASSLVKGTGGYTF
TGTGCCAGCAGCTTAGTTAAGGGGACGGGCGGCTACACCTTC
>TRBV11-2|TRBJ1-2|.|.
CASSLFGQLYGYTF
TGTGCCAGCAGCTTATTCGGACAGCTCTATGGCTACACCTTC
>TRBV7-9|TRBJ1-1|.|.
CASSLRTGHLEKAFF
TGTGCCAGCAGCCTAAGAACAGGGCACCTCGAAAAAGCTTTCTTT
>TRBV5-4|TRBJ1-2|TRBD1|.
CASSLRDRGYGYTF
TGTGCCAGCAGCTTGCGGGACAGAGGCTATGGCTACACCTTC
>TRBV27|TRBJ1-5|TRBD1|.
CASSPGQGFQPQHF
TGTGCCAGCAGTCCGGGACAGGGGTTTCAGCCCCAGCATTTT
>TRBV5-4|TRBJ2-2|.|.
CASSREGALTGELFF
TGTGCCAGCAGCCGAGAAGGGGCACTAACAGGGGAGCTGTTTTTT
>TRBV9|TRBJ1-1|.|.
CASSQGPKGTEAFF
TGTGCCAGCAGCCAAGGTCCGAAGGGCACTGAAGCTTTCTTT
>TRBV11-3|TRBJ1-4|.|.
CASSLGQGDEKLFF
TGTGCCAGCAGCTTAGGCCAAGGAGATGAAAAACTGTTTTTT
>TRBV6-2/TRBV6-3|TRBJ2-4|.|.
CASSYPPRRNIQYF
TGTGCCAGCAGTTACCCCCCACGGAGGAACATTCAGTACTTC
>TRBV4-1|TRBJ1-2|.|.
CASSQGERYGLYGYTF
TGCGCCAGCAGCCAAGGGGAGCGGTACGGGTTGTATGGCTACACCTTC
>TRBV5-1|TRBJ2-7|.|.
CASSLRSDEQYF
TGCGCCAGCAGCTTAAGATCTGACGAGCAGTACTTC
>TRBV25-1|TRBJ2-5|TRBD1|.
CASSGTGVVETQYF
TGTGCCAGCTCAGGGACAGGAGTTGTGGAGACCCAGTACTTC
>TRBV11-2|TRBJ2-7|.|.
CASSYREGEQYF
TGTGCCAGCAGCTATAGAGAGGGCGAGCAGTACTTC
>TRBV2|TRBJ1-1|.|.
CASRTGANTEAFF
TGTGCCAGCAGGACCGGGGCCAACACTGAAGCTTTCTTT
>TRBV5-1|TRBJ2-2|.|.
CASSLVTANTGELFF
TGCGCCAGCAGCTTGGTAACTGCGAACACCGGGGAGCTGTTTTTT
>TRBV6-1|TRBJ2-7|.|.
CASSEGGGPYEQYF
TGTGCCAGCAGTGAAGGGGGCGGCCCCTACGAGCAGTACTTC
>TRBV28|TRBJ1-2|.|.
CASSPYTYGYTF
TGTGCCAGCAGCCCCTACACCTATGGCTACACCTTC
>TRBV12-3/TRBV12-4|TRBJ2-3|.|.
CASSRLGPDTQYF
TGTGCCAGCAGCCGACTGGGGCCAGATACGCAGTATTTT
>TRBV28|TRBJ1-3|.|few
CASSYQGHSGNTIYF
TGTGCCAGCAGTTATCAAGGGCACAGCGGAAACACCATATATTTT
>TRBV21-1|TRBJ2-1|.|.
CASSSLPPVLAGGPQFF
TGTGCCAGCAGCTCCCTCCCTCCGGTGCTAGCGGGAGGGCCGCAGTTCTTC
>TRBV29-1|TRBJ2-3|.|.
CSGTTALGTDTQYF
TGCAGCGGGACGACAGCATTAGGCACAGATACGCAGTATTTT
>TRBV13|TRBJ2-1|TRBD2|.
CASSSSGLAGGSYNEQFF
TGTGCCAGCAGCTCGTCGGGACTAGCGGGAGGGTCGTACAATGAGCAGTTCTTC
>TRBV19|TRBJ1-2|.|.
CASSTAPLSLLGYTF
TGTGCCAGTAGTACAGCCCCGTTATCGTTACTTGGCTACACCTTC
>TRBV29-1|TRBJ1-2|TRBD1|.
CSVEHGQGDMRGYTF
TGCAGCGTTGAACATGGGCAGGGGGATATGAGGGGCTACACCTTC
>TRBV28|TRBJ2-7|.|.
CASSSRAVSSYEQYF
TGTGCCAGCAGCAGCCGGGCGGTGAGCTCCTACGAGCAGTACTTC
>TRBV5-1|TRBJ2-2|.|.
CASSLDSTGELFF
TGCGCCAGCAGCTTGGACAGCACCGGGGAGCTGTTTTTT
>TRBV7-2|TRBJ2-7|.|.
CASSLGGGRGLYEQYF
TGTGCCAGCAGCTTGGGGGGAGGAAGGGGTCTCTACGAGCAGTACTTC
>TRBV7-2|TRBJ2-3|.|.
CASSLAGRETDTQYF
TGTGCCAGCAGCTTAGCGGGAAGGGAGACAGATACGCAGTATTTT
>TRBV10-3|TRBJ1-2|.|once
CAISGALSDNYGYTF
TGTGCCATCAGTGGGGCCCTTAGTGATAACTATGGCTACACCTTC
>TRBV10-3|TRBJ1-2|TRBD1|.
CAISGQGLLYGYTF
TGTGCCATCAGTGGACAGGGTTTGCTCTATGGCTACACCTTC
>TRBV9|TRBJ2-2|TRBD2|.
CASSLTSSGANTGELFF
TGTGCCAGCAGCCTCACTTCTAGCGGCGCGAACACCGGGGAGCTGTTTTTT
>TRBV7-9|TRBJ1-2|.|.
CASSLGADGYTF
TGTGCCAGCAGCTTAGGGGCGGACGGCTACACCTTC
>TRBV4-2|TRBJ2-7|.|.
CASSQVVVAPYEQYF
TGTGCCAGCAGCCAAGTCGTGGTAGCACCCTACGAGCAGTACTTC
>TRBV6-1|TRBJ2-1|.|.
CASSEALQGYEQFF
TGTGCCAGCAGTGAAGCGCTTCAGGGCTATGAGCAGTTCTTC
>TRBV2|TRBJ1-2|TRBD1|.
CANVGTGYYGYTF
TGTGCCAACGTCGGGACAGGCTACTATGGCTACACCTTC